This T cell receptor (beta chain) derives from a study of sequential checkpoint blockade in melanoma. Germline V gene sequence: CDR1 PRHDT, CDR2 FYEKMQ (reference sequence). The germline V and J ends were trimmed by 0 bases and 2 bases, with 7 bases remaining between them. The CDR3 length is 14 residues. Only in-frame clones appear in the TCRdb table, and some are missing; sequencing was by immunoSEQ multiplex PCR. Of approximately 21,000 clones detected, roughly 80% appear once; the ten largest clones hold 9.5% to 13%. Specified treatment: randomized to nivolumab then ipilimumab (arm A) or the reverse (arm B).

The source material was CD8+ T cells sorted from blood (inferred from file names), sampled from a patient given nivolumab and ipilimumab in sequence. The rearrangement uses TRBV13 and TRBJ1-2, with D unclear. The source is a human donor with melanoma. The CDR3 DNA reads as TGTGCCAGCAGCTTAGGGGCACCCAACTATGGCTACACCTTC. Protein: CASSLGAPNYGYTF. Complete variable domain (other parts from reference TRBV13 and TRBJ1-2): AAGVIQSPRHLIKEKRETATLKCYPIPRHDTVYWYQQGPGQDPQFLISFYEKMQSDKGSIPDRFSAQQFSDYHSELNMSSLELGDSALYFCASSLGAPNYGYTFGSGTRLTVV.